What follows are 18 T cell receptor beta chains derived from one specimen sequenced in a study of blood T cells in healthy people across ages (dated by TCRdb to about 2015). Libraries were constructed by 5' RACE. The sequencer was an Illumina HiSeq 2500. A second 7 to 11 cycle PCR used a sample-barcoded 5' primer and a J-beta primer mix. TCRdb handled the public reads itself, with Q25 trimming in fastp and clone calling in MiXCR, and kept productive beta chains. Records with the same CDR3 protein are collapsed into one entry carrying the most frequent genes and DNA. In all, the sample holds roughly 1,300,000 distinct CDR3 sequences, and around 59% of those were seen once. About 6.7% of the sample goes to the ten largest clones. The sequencing sample was made of blood. The receptors stem from a man younger than 35 in good health.

The chain links TRBV12-3 or TRBV12-4 to TRBJ2-5, with 11 bases that match TRBD2. The J call may be mistaken, given a closer DNA end match to TRBJ2-7. This CDR3 has 16 residues. The CDR3 DNA reads as TGTGCCAGCAGTTTTAATAGCGGGAGGGTCGTCCACGAGCAGTACTTC. Translation gives CASSFNSGRVVHEQYF.

The chain couples TRBV29-1 to TRBJ1-2; weak D call: TRBD1 (6 bases). V shed 3 bases and J shed 4 bases, with 15 bases lying between them. The CDR3 runs 14 residues. Germline-derived CDR1 and CDR2 are SQVTM and ANQGSEA. The CDR3 DNA is TGCAGCGTTGAGCAATCGGGACAATCCTATGGCTACACCTTC. Its protein product is CSVEQSGQSYGYTF.

There are a few counts of this clonotype. The V gene is TRBV4-1, the J gene TRBJ2-1; 9 bases agree with TRBD2. This CDR3 spans 17 amino acids. V trimming: 1 base; J trimming: 3 bases; junction bases outside the gene matches: 7. CDR1 and CDR2 from the germline V gene are MGHRA and YSYEKL. The CDR3 reads CASSQAEAGGFYNEQFF. CDR3 DNA sequence: TGCGCCAGCAGCCAAGCAGAAGCGGGAGGCTTCTACAATGAGCAGTTCTTC.

This clonotype was observed a few times. The V and J genes are TRBV10-1 and TRBJ2-3; perhaps TRBD1 as D (6 bases). The V and J ends lost 2 bases and 14 bases respectively, with 20 bases between them. The CDR3 sequence is 14 residues long. Germline CDR1 is WNHNN and CDR2 is SYGVQD (reference sequence). Written as DNA, the CDR3 is TGCGCCAGCAGTGAGGAGGGTTGGTGGGGACACTGGTATTTT. It translates to CASSEEGWWGHWYF.

The chain has TRBV6-1 and TRBJ2-1; no firm D call. Per germline, CDR1 MNHNS and CDR2 SASEGT. V lost 5 bases, J lost 5 bases, and 22 bases lay in between. There are 17 residues in the CDR3. In DNA, the CDR3 is TGTGCCAGCAGTCCCCGGGCCGACGGGTTTCGCCACAATGAGCAGTTCTTC. Protein product: CASSPRADGFRHNEQFF.

This chain links TRBV2 with TRBJ1-5; tentatively, D is TRBD1 (6 bases). Trimming stripped 5 bases from V and 4 bases from J, with 12 bases between. The germline CDR1 and CDR2 sequences are SNHLY and FYNNEI. CDR3 length: 14 amino acids. CDR3 sequence reads: CASSRGQANQPQHF. CDR3 in DNA: TGTGCCAGCAGTCGGGGACAAGCTAATCAGCCCCAGCATTTT. The full variable domain, rest sourced from reference TRBV2 and TRBJ1-5, is EPEVTQTPSHQVTQMGQEVILRCVPISNHLYFYWYRQILGQKVEFLVSFYNNEISEKSEIFDDQFSVERPDGSNFTLKIRSTKLEDSAMYFCASSRGQANQPQHFGDGTRLSIL.

In this sample, this clonotype turned up many times. CDR3 bases: TGTGCCAGCAGTGACTCTGGGGGAGAACCATACAATGAGCAGTTCTTC. This encodes CASSDSGGEPYNEQFF. The rearrangement links TRBV6-4 to TRBJ2-1; D may correspond to TRBD1 or TRBD2 (5 bases each). The CDR3 totals 16 residues. Germline V CDR1 and CDR2: MRHNA, SNTAGT. Trimming took 0 bases from V and 4 from J, leaving 13 bases between them.

J is TRBJ2-1 and V is TRBV2, with a possible D match to TRBD1 (5 bases). Germline CDR1 SNHLY, CDR2 FYNNEI. The length of the CDR3 is 13 residues. DNA for the CDR3: TGTACCTCTGACAGAAGCTCCTACAATGAGCAGTTCTTC. This codes for CTSDRSSYNEQFF.

V gene TRBV12-3 or TRBV12-4 combines with J gene TRBJ1-5; 8 nucleotides align to TRBD1. J was trimmed by 7 bases and V by 0 bases; bases with no gene match: 5. The CDR3 runs 15 residues. CDR3 sequence: CASSLAAGTGQPQHF. CDR3 nucleotide sequence: TGTGCCAGCAGTTTAGCCGCCGGGACAGGCCAGCCCCAGCATTTT.

This clonotype was found a few times. The chain has TRBV27 and TRBJ2-4; possible D gene TRBD2, 5 bases. The J call may be mistaken, given a closer DNA end match to TRBJ2-7. Germline V gene data show CDR1 as MNHEY and CDR2 as SMNVEV (reference sequence). This CDR3 comprises 12 residues. For the CDR3, the DNA is TGTGCCAGCAGCTGGACTGGCGGCGAGCAGTACTTC. Translation: CASSWTGGEQYF.

A few counts support this clonotype. The chain combines TRBV5-1 with TRBJ1-1; D remains ambiguous. Germline V gene sequence: CDR1 SGHRS, CDR2 YFSETQ. The V and J ends lost 4 bases and 2 bases respectively, with 12 bases between them. The CDR3 has 14 amino acids. The CDR3 spells CASSPATTNTEAFF. CDR3 nucleotide sequence: TGCGCCAGCAGCCCCGCTACAACAAACACTGAAGCTTTCTTT.

The chain combines TRBV21-1 with TRBJ2-7. TRBV21-1 represents a pseudogene. The CDR3 runs 11 residues. As DNA, the CDR3 is TGTGCCAGGTACCACTCCTACGAGCAGTACTTC. It yields the protein CARYHSYEQYF.

V and J are TRBV4-1 and TRBJ2-4; D might be TRBD2 (5 bases). Germline V lookup: CDR1 MGHRA, CDR2 YSYEKL. Trimming pared 1 base from V and 6 bases from J, leaving 10 bases between. This CDR3 region has 14 residues. In DNA, the CDR3 is TGCGCCAGCAGCCAAGGCCCAGCGGTAAACATTCAGTACTTC. It translates to CASSQGPAVNIQYF.

This clonotype was observed a single time. The chain has TRBV27 and TRBJ2-7; maybe TRBD1 (5 bases). The J call may be wrong; the DNA end is better matched by TRBJ2-5. The length of the CDR3 is 15 residues. Germline values: CDR1 MNHEY, CDR2 SMNVEV (reference sequence). For the CDR3, the DNA is TGTGCCAGCAAGGTTTACAGGCTAGACGGGGAGACCCAGTACTTC. Amino acids: CASKVYRLDGETQYF.

The CDR3 DNA sequence: TGCGCCAGCAGCGGGGGGGCTAGCGGAGCAGATACGCAGTATTTT. Amino acid sequence: CASSGGASGADTQYF. The V call is TRBV5-1, the J call TRBJ2-3; weak D call: TRBD2 (7 bases). The length of the CDR3 is 15 residues. Germline V lookup: CDR1 SGHRS, CDR2 YFSETQ. Trimming pared 4 bases from V and 4 bases from J, leaving 16 bases between.

The rearrangement links TRBV4-1 to TRBJ2-7; D is unclear. This CDR3 has 13 residues. V was cut by 1 base and J by 4 bases, with 8 bases left in between. CDR1 MGHRA and CDR2 YSYEKL come from the germline V gene. This CDR3 reads CASSQGEEYEQYF. CDR3 bases: TGCGCCAGCAGCCAAGGCGAGGAATACGAGCAGTACTTC.

The chain joins TRBV5-4 to TRBJ2-7, with D unclear. Germline CDR1 is SGHNT and CDR2 is YYREEE (reference sequence). The CDR3 is 14 amino acids. V was trimmed by 4 bases and J by 0 bases, leaving 11 bases between them. The CDR3 DNA reads as TGTGCCAGCAGCCAAAAGACAAGCTCCTACGAGCAGTACTTC. Its protein product is CASSQKTSSYEQYF.

A few counts support this clonotype. The chain recombines TRBV7-6 with TRBJ2-3; 8 nucleotides agree with TRBD2. The CDR3 runs to 16 residues. V gave up 5 bases and J gave up 2 bases; unmatched junction bases: 9. The V gene's germline CDR1 is SGHVS and CDR2 FNYEAQ. CDR3 sequence (DNA): TGTGCCAGCAGCCGTAGCGGGGAAGTACACACAGATACGCAGTATTTT. This encodes CASSRSGEVHTDTQYF.